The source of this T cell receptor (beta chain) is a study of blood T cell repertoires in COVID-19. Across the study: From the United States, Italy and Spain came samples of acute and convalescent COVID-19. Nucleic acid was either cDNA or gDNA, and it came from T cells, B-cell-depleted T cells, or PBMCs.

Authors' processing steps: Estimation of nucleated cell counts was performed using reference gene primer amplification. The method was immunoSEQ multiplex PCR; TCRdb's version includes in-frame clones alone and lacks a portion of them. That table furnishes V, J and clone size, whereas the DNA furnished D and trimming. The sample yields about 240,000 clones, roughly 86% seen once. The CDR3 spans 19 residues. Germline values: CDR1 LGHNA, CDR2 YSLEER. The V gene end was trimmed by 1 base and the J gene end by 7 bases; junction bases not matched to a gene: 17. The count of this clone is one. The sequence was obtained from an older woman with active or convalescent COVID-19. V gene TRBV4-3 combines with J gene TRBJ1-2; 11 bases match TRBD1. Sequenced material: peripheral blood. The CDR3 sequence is CASSQGTFSGQGAYFGYTF. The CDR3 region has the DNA TGCGCCAGCAGCCAAGGAACATTTTCTGGACAGGGGGCGTATTTTGGCTACACCTTC.